This TCR beta chain is drawn from a study of cytomegalovirus exposure and HLA in healthy donors. This clone has more than one count but fewer than ten. Its target is unknown. The PCR used 60 Vbeta and 13 Jbeta primers. Sequenced by immunoSEQ multiplex PCR; TCRdb stores in-frame clones only, minus some. The data show 75,000 to 100,000 clones, with 7.6% seen just once and 2% to 2.5% held by the top ten. Germline V gene lookup returns CDR1 MNHEY and CDR2 SMNVEV (reference sequence). V shed 4 bases and J shed 3 bases, with 13 bases lying between them. CDR3 length: 14 amino acids. Points from the study as a whole: Sequencing depth across donors, presence/absence analyses assumed, was roughly uniform. In a later analysis, most CMV-associated TCR beta chains appeared HLA-restricted. Researchers left out some V segments, among them TRBV6-2 and TRBV6-3, as indistinguishable.

The source of this sequence is a man between 50 and 59 years old in good health and CMV-seronegative. The sequenced material came from PBMCs. This chain links TRBV27 with TRBJ2-7, with D possibly matching TRBD1 (7 bases). The CDR3: CASSSGDSHYEQYF. The CDR3 nucleotides are TGTGCCAGCAGTTCGGGGGACAGCCACTACGAGCAGTACTTC.